Sequencing of this T cell receptor (beta chain) was carried out in a study of shared clonotypes between healthy human individuals. The test was conducted at deep level. Each PCR replicate from the sorted subsets contained about 180 ng DNA, which is some 32,000 T cell genomes. Libraries were prepared by immunoSEQ multiplex PCR; TCRdb keeps only in-frame clonotypes and omits some of them. The table has a few million clones, under 95% seen once. Points on this clone: Antigen: not known.

Study-level points and caveats: A reduction in generation probabilities was seen for non-shared clonotypes relative to those shared by all four donors. It was observed that 5% to 6% of naive CD4 clonotypes were shared across several donors.

Sequencing was carried out using naive CD4+ T cells from PBMCs. Sample subset: CD45RA+ positively selected. This receptor was obtained from a young man in good health. Some clones in this sample may be carry-over from other donors' samples.

Written as DNA, the CDR3 is TGTGCCAGCGGGGAGGGGAAGCAGTACTTC. This gives the protein CASGEGKQYF. The chain is built from TRBV6-5 and TRBJ2-7, with 7 bases identical to TRBD2. After removal of 8 bases from V and 8 bases from J, the junction contained 3 bases not matched to a gene. CDR1 is MNHEY, CDR2 SVGAGI, per germline. The length of the CDR3 is 10 residues.